This T cell receptor beta chain was sequenced for a study of siplizumab effects on memory and regulatory T cells. Concerning this clone itself: What it binds is unknown.

Overall study results and limits: In unstimulated cells, naive T cells appeared more diverse than memory T cells and seemed major alloresponse contributors.

This CDR3 contains 11 residues. Trimming removed 5 bases at V and 5 bases at J, with 5 bases between. Looked up from germline, CDR1 is SGHTA and CDR2 is FQGTGA. Assay: immunoSEQ multiplex PCR; the TCRdb copy retains only in-frame clones and omits some. The sample yields about 46,000 clones, about 93% seen once. Sequenced material: CD8+ T cells sorted from blood. The chain uses TRBV7-3 and TRBJ2-3; D remains ambiguous. The sequence came from a human donor in good health. The CDR3 loop reads CASSLKDTQYF. The CDR3 DNA reads as TGTGCCAGCAGCCTAAAAGATACGCAGTATTTT.